This entry lists 26 T cell receptor beta chains sequenced from one sample in a study of radiotherapy plus CTLA-4 blockade in lung cancer. Libraries were prepared by immunoSEQ multiplex PCR; TCRdb keeps only in-frame clonotypes and omits some of them. The sample carries 30,000 to 40,000 clones, 70% to 75% recorded once. This sample comprised peripheral blood, obtained from a patient treated with radiotherapy plus ipilimumab. These receptors came from a human donor with non-small cell lung cancer that progressed on radiotherapy plus ipilimumab.

This clone was seen a handful of times. The rearrangement joins TRBV10-3 to TRBJ1-2, with TRBD1 identical over 10 bases. Trimming at V came to 0 bases and at J to 4 bases, leaving 2 bases not matched to a gene. Germline assignment: CDR1 ENHRY and CDR2 SYGVKD. This CDR3 has 15 residues. The DNA for the CDR3 is TGTGCCATCAGTGAGTCTGGACAGGGGGGCTATGGCTACACCTTC. It codes for CAISESGQGGYGYTF.

This clone was recorded a few times. The CDR3 DNA follows: TGTGCCAGCAGCTTAGTCGGACTAGCGGCTAATGAGCAGTTCTTC. Protein product: CASSLVGLAANEQFF. The rearrangement uses TRBV7-2 and TRBJ2-1; the match to TRBD2 covers 10 bases. Germline assignment: CDR1 SGHTA and CDR2 FQGNSA. The CDR3 extends over 15 amino acids. Unmatched junction bases numbered 4, after V lost 1 base and J lost 7 bases.

J is TRBJ1-1 and V is TRBV28; no definite D call. The V gene lost 1 base and the J gene lost 2 bases, with 8 bases spanning the gap. Per the germline V gene, CDR1 is MDHEN and CDR2 is SYDVKM. The CDR3 extends over 14 amino acids. Here the CDR3 reads CASSLFAGNTEAFF. The DNA for the CDR3 is TGTGCCAGCAGTTTATTTGCAGGTAACACTGAAGCTTTCTTT. Full variable domain (outside the CDR3, taken from reference TRBV28 and TRBJ1-1): DVKVTQSSRYLVKRTGEKVFLECVQDMDHENMFWYRQDPGLGLRLIYFSYDVKMKEKGDIPEGYSVSREKKERFSLILESASTNQTSMYLCASSLFAGNTEAFFGQGTRLTVV.

The chain combines TRBV7-9 with TRBJ2-1; 7 positions agree with TRBD2. Germline values: CDR1 SEHNR, CDR2 FQNEAQ (reference sequence). The CDR3 has 15 amino acids. V gave up 4 bases and J gave up 5 bases; unmatched junction bases: 8. This CDR3 reads CASSSRERGDNEQFF. CDR3 sequence (DNA): TGTGCCAGCAGCTCCAGGGAGCGGGGCGACAATGAGCAGTTCTTC. The variable domain in full, with the rest retrieved from reference TRBV7-9 and TRBJ2-1, is DTGVSQNPRHKITKRGQNVTFRCDPISEHNRLYWYRQTLGQGPEFLTYFQNEAQLEKSRLLSDRFSAERPKGSFSTLEIQRTEQGDSAMYLCASSSRERGDNEQFFGPGTRLTVL.

This sequence joins TRBV30 and TRBJ1-2; 9 positions match TRBD1. V shed 0 bases and J 10 bases; nucleotides not matched to a gene: 9. This CDR3 is 14 amino acids long. Per germline, CDR1 GTSNPN and CDR2 SVGIG (reference sequence). The CDR3: CAWSVRGQGPLYTF. The CDR3 DNA is TGTGCCTGGAGTGTACGGGGACAGGGACCCCTCTACACCTTC.

The chain employs TRBV9 and TRBJ2-5; the match to TRBD2 covers 11 bases. Germline V gene sequence: CDR1 SGDLS, CDR2 YYNGEE. V gave up 1 base and J gave up 1 base; unmatched junction bases: 0. CDR3 size: 15 residues. This CDR3 reads CASSVTSGGQETQYF. The CDR3, as DNA: TGTGCCAGCAGCGTAACTAGCGGGGGCCAAGAGACCCAGTACTTC.

This clone was observed once. The chain carries TRBV4-1 and TRBJ2-7; D perhaps matches TRBD2 (6 bases). This CDR3 spans 17 amino acids. The germline V and J ends were trimmed by 3 bases and 0 bases, with 18 bases remaining between them. Germline CDR1 and CDR2: MGHRA and YSYEKL. The CDR3 bases are TGCGCCAGCAGCCAGCAACCGCAAGCCGGGGGCTCCTACGAGCAGTACTTC. Protein product: CASSQQPQAGGSYEQYF.

This chain links TRBV28 with TRBJ1-2, with D hard to call. The germline V and J ends were trimmed by 6 bases and 3 bases, with 11 bases remaining between them. The V gene's germline CDR1 is MDHEN and CDR2 SYDVKM. The CDR3 loop spans 13 amino acids. DNA for the CDR3: TGTGCCAGCAGACAAGACGGAGACTATGGCTACACCTTC. Translated: CASRQDGDYGYTF.

The chain joins TRBV27 to TRBJ1-5; 7 nucleotides line up with TRBD1. J gave up 7 bases and V 2 bases, and 14 bases lay outside the gene matches. The CDR3 sequence is 17 residues long. The V gene's germline CDR1 is MNHEY and CDR2 SMNVEV (reference sequence). The CDR3 nucleotides are TGTGCCAGCAGTTTAGCAGGGGGAGGAATTAGCGGGCAGCCCCAGCATTTT. Its translation: CASSLAGGGISGQPQHF.

This clone has a handful of counts. V is TRBV6-5 and J is TRBJ2-7; a weak D match, TRBD1 (6 bases). The CDR3 runs 13 residues. V shed 4 bases and J shed 5 bases, with 12 bases lying between them. Germline CDR1 reads MNHEY; CDR2 reads SVGAGI. CDR3 bases: TGTGCCAGCAGTTTGGGGGCGAGAAACGAGCAGTACTTC. This gives the protein CASSLGARNEQYF.

This clone was seen just once. J is TRBJ1-2 and V is TRBV27, with TRBD1 matching 8 bases. J lost 0 bases, V lost 4 bases, and 1 base had no gene match. Germline V CDR1 and CDR2: MNHEY, SMNVEV (reference sequence). This CDR3 region has 14 residues. DNA for the CDR3: TGTGCCAGCAGTTCGACAGGGGCTAACTATGGCTACACCTTC. Translating gives CASSSTGANYGYTF.

The rearrangement uses TRBV14 and TRBJ2-1, with D unclear. V was pared by 4 bases and J by 5 bases, with 9 bases between. This CDR3 is 13 amino acids long. Germline V gene data show CDR1 as SGHDN and CDR2 as FVKESK. The CDR3: CASSPFRNNEQFF. In DNA form, the CDR3 reads TGTGCCAGCAGCCCCTTTAGGAACAATGAGCAGTTCTTC.

J is TRBJ2-2 and V is TRBV7-2, with 7 bases identical to TRBD1. The germline V gene has CDR1 SGHTA and CDR2 FQGNSA. CDR3 length: 15 residues. Unmatched junction bases numbered 1, after V lost 2 bases and J lost 1 base. CDR3 bases: TGTGCCAGCAGCTTAAGGGGGCTGAACACCGGGGAGCTGTTTTTT. Protein: CASSLRGLNTGELFF.

J is TRBJ2-7 and V is TRBV7-6; D not resolved. Germline V gene sequence: CDR1 SGHVS, CDR2 FNYEAQ. The CDR3 is 12 amino acids. V lost 4 bases and J 6 bases, leaving 10 bases between the germline ends. Here the CDR3 DNA reads TGTGCCAGCAGCTACGGAAACGGCGAGCAGTACTTC. It translates to CASSYGNGEQYF.

The chain has TRBV15 and TRBJ1-1; D unresolved. Trimming shortened V by 0 bases and J by 0 bases, and 5 bases separated the two germline ends. The CDR3 runs 14 residues. In germline, CDR1 is LNHNV, CDR2 YYDKDF (reference sequence). CDR3 sequence reads: CATSRDTLNTEAFF. CDR3 coding DNA: TGTGCCACCAGCAGAGATACGTTGAACACTGAAGCTTTCTTT.

The rearrangement links TRBV2 to TRBJ1-2, with D tentatively TRBD1 (6 bases). The CDR3 has 13 amino acids. Trimming removed 6 bases at V and 4 bases at J, with 12 bases between. Looked up from germline, CDR1 is SNHLY and CDR2 is FYNNEI. CDR3 sequence (DNA): TGTGCCAGCAGGTATACAGGGATCTATGGCTACACCTTC. As protein: CASRYTGIYGYTF. Drawing the rest from reference TRBV2 and TRBJ1-2, the complete variable domain is EPEVTQTPSHQVTQMGQEVILRCVPISNHLYFYWYRQILGQKVEFLVSFYNNEISEKSEIFDDQFSVERPDGSNFTLKIRSTKLEDSAMYFCASRYTGIYGYTFGSGTRLTVV.

The chain joins TRBV19 to TRBJ1-1; the D is unclear. V lost 1 base and J 4 bases, leaving 10 bases between the germline ends. Germline CDR1 reads LNHDA; CDR2 reads SQIVND (reference sequence). The CDR3 runs 14 residues. The CDR3 DNA reads as TGTGCCAGTAGTATAGCCCTGAGGAGCACTGAAGCTTTCTTT. Translating it yields CASSIALRSTEAFF.

This clone was seen a single time. The chain links TRBV7-2 to TRBJ2-1; 8 bases line up with TRBD2. Germline values: CDR1 SGHTA, CDR2 FQGNSA. The CDR3 contains 15 residues. Germline trimming cut 3 bases from V and 7 bases from J; bases unmatched to any gene: 8. CDR3 nucleotides: TGTGCCAGCAGCTTTTCGGGGGGGCCTATGAATGAGCAGTTCTTC. It translates to CASSFSGGPMNEQFF.

This clone appeared a single time. V gene TRBV4-3 combines with J gene TRBJ1-2; weak D call: TRBD1 (5 bases). Germline CDR1 and CDR2: LGHNA and YSLEER. Between the trimmed V and J ends, which lost 1 base and 7 bases, there was a span of 13 bases. The CDR3 extends over 14 amino acids. The CDR3 DNA sequence: TGCGCCAGCAGCCAAGTTGCGGGGGAGGGTGGCTACACCTTC. Protein product: CASSQVAGEGGYTF.

This rearrangement joins TRBV5-6 to TRBJ1-5, with a weak D call TRBD1 (6 bases). Germline CDR1 reads SGHDT; CDR2 reads YYEEEE. The CDR3 is made up of 14 amino acids. Trimming cost V 4 bases and J 6 bases, with 14 bases left between them. CDR3 residues: CASSRGGGGQPQHF. The DNA of the CDR3 is TGTGCCAGCAGCCGCGGGGGGGGCGGTCAGCCCCAGCATTTT.

This clone has just one count. The rearrangement joins TRBV5-5 to TRBJ1-1, with 8 bases lining up with TRBD1. The CDR3 consists of 14 residues. Trimming at V came to 3 bases and at J to 4 bases, leaving 5 bases not matched to a gene. Germline CDR1 is SGHKS and CDR2 is YYEKEE (reference sequence). CDR3: CASSSQGAGTEAFF. CDR3 nucleotides: TGTGCCAGCAGCTCCCAGGGGGCTGGCACTGAAGCTTTCTTT. Supplemented by reference TRBV5-5 and TRBJ1-1, the full variable domain reads DAGVTQSPTHLIKTRGQQVTLRCSPISGHKSVSWYQQVLGQGPQFIFQYYEKEERGRGNFPDRFSARQFPNYSSELNVNALLLGDSALYLCASSSQGAGTEAFFGQGTRLTVV.

This clone was seen only a few times. The V gene is TRBV7-9, the J gene TRBJ1-6; D ambiguous. The germline V gene encodes CDR1 SEHNR and CDR2 FQNEAQ (reference sequence). V was shortened by 3 bases and J by 6 bases, with 3 bases between the two germline ends. The CDR3 runs 12 residues. CDR3: CASSLGNSPLHF. In DNA form, the CDR3 reads TGTGCCAGCAGCTTGGGTAATTCACCCCTCCACTTT. The variable domain in full, with the rest retrieved from reference TRBV7-9 and TRBJ1-6, is DTGVSQNPRHKITKRGQNVTFRCDPISEHNRLYWYRQTLGQGPEFLTYFQNEAQLEKSRLLSDRFSAERPKGSFSTLEIQRTEQGDSAMYLCASSLGNSPLHFGNGTRLTVT.

The table lists this clone with a count of one. The chain links TRBV19 to TRBJ1-1, with D perhaps TRBD1 (6 bases). Germline V gene sequence: CDR1 LNHDA, CDR2 SQIVND (reference sequence). V was shortened by 5 bases and J by 4 bases, with 11 bases between the two germline ends. The CDR3 runs 13 residues. The CDR3 region is CASSPPGVTEAFF. CDR3 coding DNA: TGTGCCAGTAGTCCGCCAGGGGTCACTGAAGCTTTCTTT.

The J gene is TRBJ2-7, the V gene TRBV7-2; D is unresolved. Trimming took 0 bases from V and 0 from J, leaving 6 bases between them. Germline values: CDR1 SGHTA, CDR2 FQGNSA. The CDR3 is 14 residues long. CDR3 in amino acids: CASSLADISYEQYF. The CDR3 DNA sequence: TGTGCCAGCAGCTTAGCTGACATCTCCTACGAGCAGTACTTC.

The chain combines TRBV7-3 with TRBJ2-2; D not resolved. The CDR3 length is 15 residues. Germline V lookup: CDR1 SGHTA, CDR2 FQGTGA. Deletions cut 5 bases from V and 1 base from J, with 11 bases between. CDR3 region: CASSRPTENTGELFF. The CDR3, as DNA: TGTGCCAGCAGCCGACCTACAGAGAACACCGGGGAGCTGTTTTTT.

This clone appeared a few times. The rearrangement joins TRBV4-1 to TRBJ2-1; no clear D. V was trimmed by 0 bases and J by 9 bases, leaving 18 bases between them. From germline, CDR1 is MGHRA and CDR2 YSYEKL. CDR3 size: 16 residues. In nucleotides, the CDR3 is TGCGCCAGCAGCCAAGATGGGGTAGGATCAATAGGTGAGCAGTTCTTC. Protein: CASSQDGVGSIGEQFF.